This T cell receptor (beta chain) appears in the sequencing data of a study of vaccination effects on CD4 cells after COVID-19. General study results and limits: The study enrolled few convalescent patients and sampled no early post-infection timepoints. There was only 1 of 255 vaccine-induced clones in healthy vaccinees that cross-reacted with common cold coronaviruses. By a late point after vaccination, infection- and vaccine-induced clones had shrunk markedly through clonal contraction.

With the ViraFEST assay, the study expanded antigen-specific CD4+ T cells using viral peptide pools, then sequenced them. When 10 to 11 days of culture had elapsed, CD4+ T cells were isolated. Vaccinees lacked prior SARS-CoV-2 infection and tested negative for nucleocapsid antibodies. Half-medium changes using IL-2 medium occurred on days 3 and 7. Here immunoSEQ multiplex PCR was the method, and the copy in TCRdb shows in-frame clones only, minus some. The profile covers about 73,000 clones, with under 80% appearing a single time and about 10% taken by the ten largest. V was clipped by 6 bases and J by 0 bases; unmatched bases: 6. Germline CDR1 MNHNY, CDR2 SVGAGI (reference sequence). The CDR3 spans 15 residues. A note on this clone: Its cognate antigen is unknown.

Specimen: CD4+ T cells from PBMCs cultured with SARS-CoV-2 spike peptides, collected before COVID-19 vaccination. This TCR was recovered from a human donor who received a COVID-19 vaccine. The chain employs TRBV6-6 and TRBJ2-7, with 9 bases that match TRBD1. The CDR3 spells CASSPDRGASYEQYV. The CDR3 nucleotides read TGTGCCAGCAGCCCCGACAGGGGGGCCTCCTACGAGCAGTACGTC.